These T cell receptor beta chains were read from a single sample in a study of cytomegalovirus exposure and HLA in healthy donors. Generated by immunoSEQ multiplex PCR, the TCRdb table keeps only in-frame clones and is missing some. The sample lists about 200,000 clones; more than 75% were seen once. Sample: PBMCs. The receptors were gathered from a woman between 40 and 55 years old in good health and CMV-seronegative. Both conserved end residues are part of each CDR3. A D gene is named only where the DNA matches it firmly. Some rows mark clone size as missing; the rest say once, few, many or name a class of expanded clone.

DNA: TGTGCCAGTAGTCCCGGTCGCGGGCGCTCCTACGAGCAGTACTTC; CDR3: CASSPGRGRSYEQYF; V: TRBV19; D: -; J: TRBJ2-7; size: once; length: 15
DNA: TGTACCAGGCGGAAAGAGACCCAGTACTTC; CDR3: CTRRKETQYF; V: TRBV28; D: -; J: TRBJ2-5; size: -; length: 10
DNA: TGTTCCAGCAGCAACTTCGAAGTAGAAGCTTTCTTT; CDR3: CSSSNFEVEAFF; V: TRBV7-9; D: -; J: TRBJ1-1; size: -; length: 12
DNA: TGCGCCAGCAGCTTGGACAGGGGCGAGCAGTACTTC; CDR3: CASSLDRGEQYF; V: TRBV5-1; D: TRBD1; J: TRBJ2-7; size: -; length: 12
DNA: TGTGCCAGCACTCAGGCAGCGGGAGGGCCCTACAATGAGCAGTTCTTC; CDR3: CASTQAAGGPYNEQFF; V: TRBV2; D: TRBD2; J: TRBJ2-1; size: -; length: 16
DNA: TGTGCCAGCAGTCCAGGGATCTCTGGGGCCAACGTCCTGACTTTC; CDR3: CASSPGISGANVLTF; V: TRBV6-5; D: -; J: TRBJ2-6; size: -; length: 15
DNA: TGTGCCAGCAGCTTGGCCGGGATAGACTATGGCTACACCTTC; CDR3: CASSLAGIDYGYTF; V: TRBV5-6; D: -; J: TRBJ1-2; size: -; length: 14
DNA: TGTGCCTGGAGCCCGACGAGCGATGAGTGGTTAGCTAACTATGGCTACACCTTC; CDR3: CAWSPTSDEWLANYGYTF; V: TRBV30; D: -; J: TRBJ1-2; size: -; length: 18
DNA: TGTGCCAGCTCAGCTACGGCAGGGGTGGGCAATCAGCCCCAGCATTTT; CDR3: CASSATAGVGNQPQHF; V: TRBV18; D: -; J: TRBJ1-5; size: -; length: 16
DNA: TGTGCCAGCAGCCCGGGACTAGCGGGAGCGTTTTACGAGCAGTACTTC; CDR3: CASSPGLAGAFYEQYF; V: TRBV9; D: TRBD2; J: TRBJ2-7; size: -; length: 16
DNA: TGTGCCAGCTCACCACCTCCAGGGGGGGAAAAACTGTTTTTT; CDR3: CASSPPPGGEKLFF; V: TRBV18; D: TRBD1; J: TRBJ1-4; size: -; length: 14
DNA: TGCGCCAGCAGCCAAGTTTTAGCCAACACTGAAGCTTTCTTT; CDR3: CASSQVLANTEAFF; V: TRBV4-1; D: -; J: TRBJ1-1; size: -; length: 14
DNA: TGTGCCAGCAGCTTCCAGGGAGGGGTAGGCAATCAGCCCCAGCATTTT; CDR3: CASSFQGGVGNQPQHF; V: TRBV11-2; D: -; J: TRBJ1-5; size: -; length: 16
DNA: TGTGCCTGGAAGCGGGAGCCGAACACCGGGGAGCTGTTTTTT; CDR3: CAWKREPNTGELFF; V: TRBV30; D: TRBD2; J: TRBJ2-2; size: -; length: 14
DNA: TGTGCCAGTAGGGAGATAGCGGGAACTCCTTACAATGAGCAGTTCTTC; CDR3: CASREIAGTPYNEQFF; V: TRBV19; D: TRBD2; J: TRBJ2-1; size: -; length: 16
DNA: TGTGCCAGCAACCAAATGGGGACAGGGAGTCAGGGCTACACCTTC; CDR3: CASNQMGTGSQGYTF; V: TRBV30; D: TRBD1; J: TRBJ1-2; size: -; length: 15
DNA: TGTGCCAGCAGTGACGCCCCAGAAAGCTCCTACGAGCAGTACTTC; CDR3: CASSDAPESSYEQYF; V: TRBV2; D: -; J: TRBJ2-7; size: -; length: 15
DNA: TGTGCCAGCAGTTTGGACAGGGGTTATGGCTACACCTTC; CDR3: CASSLDRGYGYTF; V: TRBV28; D: TRBD1; J: TRBJ1-2; size: -; length: 13